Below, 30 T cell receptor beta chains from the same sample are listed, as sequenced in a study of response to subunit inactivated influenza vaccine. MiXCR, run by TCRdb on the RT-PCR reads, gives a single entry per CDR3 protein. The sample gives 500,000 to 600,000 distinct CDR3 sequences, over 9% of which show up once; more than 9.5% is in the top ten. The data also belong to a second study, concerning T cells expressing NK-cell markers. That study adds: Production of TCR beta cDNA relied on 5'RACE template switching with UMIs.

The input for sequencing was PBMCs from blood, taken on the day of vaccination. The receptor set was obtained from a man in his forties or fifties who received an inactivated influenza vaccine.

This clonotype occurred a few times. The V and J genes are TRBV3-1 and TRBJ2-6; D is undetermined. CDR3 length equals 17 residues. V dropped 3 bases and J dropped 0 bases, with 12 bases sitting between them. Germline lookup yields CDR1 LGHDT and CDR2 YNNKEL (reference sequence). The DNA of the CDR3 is TGTGCCAGCAGCCAGGCATCAACTGTCTCTGGGGCCAACGTCCTGACTTTC. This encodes CASSQASTVSGANVLTF.

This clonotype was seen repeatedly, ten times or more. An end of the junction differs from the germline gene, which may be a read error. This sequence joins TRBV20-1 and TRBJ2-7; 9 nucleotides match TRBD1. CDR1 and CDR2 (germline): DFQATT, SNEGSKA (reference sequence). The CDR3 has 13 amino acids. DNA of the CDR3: TGCAGTGCTAGTGGGGGGACAGGGAAATCGGGGTTCTTC. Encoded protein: CSASGGTGKSGFF.

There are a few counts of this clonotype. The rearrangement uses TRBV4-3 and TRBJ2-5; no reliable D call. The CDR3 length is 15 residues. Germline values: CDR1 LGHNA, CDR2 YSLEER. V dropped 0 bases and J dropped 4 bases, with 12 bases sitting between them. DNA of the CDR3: TGCGCCAGCAGCCAAGAAATATGGCTAGTAGAGACCCAGTACTTC. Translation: CASSQEIWLVETQYF.

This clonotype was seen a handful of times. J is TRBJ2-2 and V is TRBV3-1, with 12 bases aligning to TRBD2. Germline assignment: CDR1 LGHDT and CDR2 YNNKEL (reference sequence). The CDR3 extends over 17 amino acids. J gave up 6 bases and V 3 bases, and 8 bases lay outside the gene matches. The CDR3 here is CASSQTSGRLSAGELFF. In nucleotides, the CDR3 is TGTGCCAGCAGCCAGACTAGCGGGAGACTTTCAGCCGGGGAGCTGTTTTTT.

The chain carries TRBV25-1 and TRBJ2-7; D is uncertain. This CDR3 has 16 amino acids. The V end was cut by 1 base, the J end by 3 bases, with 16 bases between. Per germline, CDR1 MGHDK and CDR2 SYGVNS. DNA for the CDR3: TGTGCCAGCAGTGAATTAACGGGTTCAGGAAGCTACGAGCAGTACTTC. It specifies CASSELTGSGSYEQYF.

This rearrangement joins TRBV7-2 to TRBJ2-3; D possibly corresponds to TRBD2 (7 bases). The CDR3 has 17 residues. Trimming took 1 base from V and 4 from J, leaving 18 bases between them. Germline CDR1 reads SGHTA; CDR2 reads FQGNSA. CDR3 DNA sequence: TGTGCCAGCAGCTTAGTGGGGGGGCTCAATAAGGCAGATACGCAGTATTTT. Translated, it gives CASSLVGGLNKADTQYF.

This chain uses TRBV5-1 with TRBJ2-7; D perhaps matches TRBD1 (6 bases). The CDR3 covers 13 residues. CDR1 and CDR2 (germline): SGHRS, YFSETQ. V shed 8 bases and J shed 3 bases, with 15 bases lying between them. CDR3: CASRQAQSYEQYF. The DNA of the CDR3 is TGCGCCAGTAGACAGGCCCAGAGCTACGAGCAGTACTTC.

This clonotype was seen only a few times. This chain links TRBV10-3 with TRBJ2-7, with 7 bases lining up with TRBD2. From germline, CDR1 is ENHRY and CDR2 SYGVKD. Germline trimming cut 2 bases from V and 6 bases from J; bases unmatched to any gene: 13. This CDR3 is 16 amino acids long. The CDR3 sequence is CAISEPQLAAGVEQYF. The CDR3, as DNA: TGTGCCATCAGTGAGCCCCAACTAGCTGCGGGGGTCGAGCAGTACTTC.

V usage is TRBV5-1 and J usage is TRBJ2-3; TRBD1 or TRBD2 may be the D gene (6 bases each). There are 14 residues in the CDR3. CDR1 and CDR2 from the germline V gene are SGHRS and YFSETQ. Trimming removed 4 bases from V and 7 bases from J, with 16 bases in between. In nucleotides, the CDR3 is TGCGCCAGCAGCCAGGAGGGACAACGAAATACGCAGTATTTT. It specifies CASSQEGQRNTQYF.

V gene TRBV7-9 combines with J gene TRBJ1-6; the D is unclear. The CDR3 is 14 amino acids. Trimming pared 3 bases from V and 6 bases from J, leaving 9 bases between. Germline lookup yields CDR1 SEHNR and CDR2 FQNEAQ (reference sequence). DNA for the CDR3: TGTGCCAGCAGCTTCGGTAGAGCTAATTCACCCCTCCACTTT. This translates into CASSFGRANSPLHF.

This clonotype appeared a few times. The CDR3 bases are TGCAGCGCCGATGGGGGCGGAGAGACCCAGTACTTC. Amino acids: CSADGGGETQYF. The chain uses TRBV29-1 and TRBJ2-5, with a possible D match to TRBD1 (6 bases). Germline assignment: CDR1 SQVTM and CDR2 ANQGSEA. V was pared by 7 bases and J by 4 bases, with 13 bases between. The CDR3 extends over 12 amino acids.

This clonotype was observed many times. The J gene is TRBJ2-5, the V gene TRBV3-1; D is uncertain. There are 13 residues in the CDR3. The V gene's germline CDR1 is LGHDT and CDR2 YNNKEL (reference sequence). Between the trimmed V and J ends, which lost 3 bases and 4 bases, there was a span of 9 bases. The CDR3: CASSQMTRETQYF. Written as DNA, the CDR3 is TGTGCCAGCAGCCAGATGACCAGAGAGACCCAGTACTTC.

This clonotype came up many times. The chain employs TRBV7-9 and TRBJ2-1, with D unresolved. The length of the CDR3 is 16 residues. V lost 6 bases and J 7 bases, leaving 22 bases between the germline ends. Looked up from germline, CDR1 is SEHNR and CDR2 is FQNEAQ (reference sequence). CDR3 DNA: TGTGCCAGCAGTCCCCCCGGAGTCGACATAGGAAATGAGCAGTTCTTC. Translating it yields CASSPPGVDIGNEQFF.

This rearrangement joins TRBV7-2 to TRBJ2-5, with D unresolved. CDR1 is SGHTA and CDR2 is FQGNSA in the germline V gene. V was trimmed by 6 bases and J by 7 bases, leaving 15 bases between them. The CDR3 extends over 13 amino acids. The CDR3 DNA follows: TGTGCCAGCAGGTTCGAGGCCCGAGGGACCCAGTACTTC. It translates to CASRFEARGTQYF. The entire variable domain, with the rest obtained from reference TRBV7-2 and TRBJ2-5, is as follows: GAGVSQSPSNKVTEKGKDVELRCDPISGHTALYWYRQSLGQGLEFLIYFQGNSAPDKSGLPSDRFSAERTGGSVSTLTIQRTQQEDSAVYLCASRFEARGTQYFGPGTRLLVL.

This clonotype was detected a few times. CDR3 coding DNA: TGTGCCAGCAGTCCTTCGGGGCACGGGCCCCAGCATTTT. Translation: CASSPSGHGPQHF. This chain joins TRBV27 and TRBJ1-5; D may be TRBD1 (5 bases). Trimming left V 5 bases short and J 9 bases short, with 14 bases between. The CDR3 is made up of 13 amino acids. Germline V gene data show CDR1 as MNHEY and CDR2 as SMNVEV (reference sequence).

CDR3 region: CASSQTGGARTGELFF. DNA for the CDR3: TGTGCCAGCAGCCAAACAGGGGGCGCGAGAACCGGGGAGCTGTTTTTT. The chain uses TRBV7-9 and TRBJ2-2, with 9 bases identical to TRBD1. J was trimmed by 5 bases and V by 5 bases; bases with no gene match: 9. CDR1 is SEHNR, CDR2 FQNEAQ, per germline (reference sequence). The CDR3 runs to 16 residues.

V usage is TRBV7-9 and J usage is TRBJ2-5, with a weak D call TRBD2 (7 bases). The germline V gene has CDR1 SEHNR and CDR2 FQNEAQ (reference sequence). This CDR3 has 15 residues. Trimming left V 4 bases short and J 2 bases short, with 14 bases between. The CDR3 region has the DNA TGTGCCAGCAGCTCACAAGGGAGGGGGCAAGAGACCCAGTACTTC. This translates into CASSSQGRGQETQYF.

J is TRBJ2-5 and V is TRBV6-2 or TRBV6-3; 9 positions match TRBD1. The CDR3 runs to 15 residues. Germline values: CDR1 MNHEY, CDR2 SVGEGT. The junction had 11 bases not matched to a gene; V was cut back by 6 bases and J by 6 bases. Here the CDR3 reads CASSHGQGISQTQYF. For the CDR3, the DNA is TGTGCCAGCAGCCACGGACAGGGGATTTCGCAGACCCAGTACTTC.

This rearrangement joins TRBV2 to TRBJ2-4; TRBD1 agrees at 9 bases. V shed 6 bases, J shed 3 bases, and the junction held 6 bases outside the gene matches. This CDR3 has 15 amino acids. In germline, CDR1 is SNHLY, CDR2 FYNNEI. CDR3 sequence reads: CASSKGQGGKNIQYF. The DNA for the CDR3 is TGTGCCAGCAGCAAGGGACAGGGTGGCAAAAACATTCAGTACTTC.

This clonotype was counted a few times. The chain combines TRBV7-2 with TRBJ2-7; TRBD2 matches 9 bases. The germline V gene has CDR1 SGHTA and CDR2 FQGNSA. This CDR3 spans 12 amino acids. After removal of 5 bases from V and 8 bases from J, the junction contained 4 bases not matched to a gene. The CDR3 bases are TGTGCCAGCAGCCCCGCGGGGGGGAAGCAGTACTTC. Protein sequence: CASSPAGGKQYF.

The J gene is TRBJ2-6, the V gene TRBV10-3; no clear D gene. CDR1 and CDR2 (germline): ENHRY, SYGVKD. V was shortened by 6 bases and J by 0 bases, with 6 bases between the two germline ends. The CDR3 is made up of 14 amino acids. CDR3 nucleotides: TGTGCCATCAGGAGCCGCTCTGGGGCCAACGTCCTGACTTTC. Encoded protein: CAIRSRSGANVLTF.

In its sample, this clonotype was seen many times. The CDR3 DNA follows: TGTGCCAGCAGCTTAGAGGTGTCTAGCGGGAGGGATGAGCAGTACTTC. Amino acids: CASSLEVSSGRDEQYF. The chain carries TRBV7-2 and TRBJ2-7; 12 bases are a match to TRBD2. This CDR3 region has 16 residues. Germline V CDR1 and CDR2: SGHTA, FQGNSA. V dropped 1 base and J dropped 7; count of bases not matched to a gene: 8.

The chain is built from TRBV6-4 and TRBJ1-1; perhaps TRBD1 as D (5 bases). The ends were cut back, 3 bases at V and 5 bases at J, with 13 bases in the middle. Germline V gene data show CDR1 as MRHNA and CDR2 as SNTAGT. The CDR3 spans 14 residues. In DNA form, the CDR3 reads TGTGCCAGCAGTGAAGAGGCGGGGGGAACTGAAGCTTTCTTT. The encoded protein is CASSEEAGGTEAFF.

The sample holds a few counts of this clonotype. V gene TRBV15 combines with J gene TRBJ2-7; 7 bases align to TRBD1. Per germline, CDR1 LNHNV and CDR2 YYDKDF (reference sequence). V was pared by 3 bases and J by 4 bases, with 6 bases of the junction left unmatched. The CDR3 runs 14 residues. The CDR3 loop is CATSSRDSSYEQYF. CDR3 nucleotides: TGTGCCACCAGCAGCCGGGACAGTTCTTACGAGCAGTACTTC. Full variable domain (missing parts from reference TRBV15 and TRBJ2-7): DAMVIQNPRYQVTQFGKPVTLSCSQTLNHNVMYWYQQKSSQAPKLLFHYYDKDFNNEADTPDNFQSRRPNTSFCFLDIRSPGLGDTAMYLCATSSRDSSYEQYFGPGTRLTVT.

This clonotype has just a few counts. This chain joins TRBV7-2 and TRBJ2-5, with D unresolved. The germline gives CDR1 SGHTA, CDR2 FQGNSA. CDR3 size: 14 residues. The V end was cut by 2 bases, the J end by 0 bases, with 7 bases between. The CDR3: CASSLSRNQETQYF. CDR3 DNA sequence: TGTGCCAGCAGCTTAAGTCGGAACCAAGAGACCCAGTACTTC.

The CDR3: CASSLHQKQLASTDTQYF. DNA for the CDR3: TGCGCCAGCAGCTTACACCAAAAACAGCTAGCAAGCACAGATACGCAGTATTTT. This chain joins TRBV5-1 and TRBJ2-3; a weak D match, TRBD2 (5 bases). With 2 bases removed from V and 0 bases from J, the gap between germline ends came to 19 bases. This CDR3 is built from 18 residues. CDR1 and CDR2 (germline): SGHRS, YFSETQ.

The CDR3 DNA is TGTGCCACCAGTGATCTGGCGGGGACAGGAGAAGATACGCAGTATTTT. This gives the protein CATSDLAGTGEDTQYF. V is TRBV24-1 and J is TRBJ2-3, with 8 bases lining up with TRBD1. The CDR3 has 16 amino acids. V lost 3 bases, J lost 5 bases, and 9 bases stayed unmatched. Germline loops: CDR1 KGHDR, CDR2 SFDVKD.

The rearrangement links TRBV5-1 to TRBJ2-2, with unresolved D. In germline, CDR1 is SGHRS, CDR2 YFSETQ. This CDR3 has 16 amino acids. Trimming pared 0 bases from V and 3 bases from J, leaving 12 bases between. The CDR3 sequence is CASSLAGSQYTGELFF. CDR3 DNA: TGCGCCAGCAGCTTGGCTGGCAGCCAATACACCGGGGAGCTGTTTTTT.

In DNA, the CDR3 is TGTGCCAGCAGTGGCCCCTCAGGGTTAGAGACCCAGTACTTC. Its translation: CASSGPSGLETQYF. The chain uses TRBV2 and TRBJ2-5, with D perhaps TRBD1 (5 bases). CDR3 length: 14 residues. With 4 bases removed from V and 4 bases from J, the gap between germline ends came to 13 bases. Germline CDR1 is SNHLY and CDR2 is FYNNEI.

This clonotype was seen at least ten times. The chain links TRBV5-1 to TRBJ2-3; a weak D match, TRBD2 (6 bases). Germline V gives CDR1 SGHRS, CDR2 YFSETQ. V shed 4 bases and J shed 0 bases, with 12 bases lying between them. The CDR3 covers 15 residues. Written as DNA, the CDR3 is TGCGCCAGCAGCCAGATGGGGGGTAGCACAGATACGCAGTATTTT. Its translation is CASSQMGGSTDTQYF.